Following are 20 T cell receptor beta chains from one sample sequenced in a study of neurological immune-mediated disorders (dated by TCRdb to about 2019). Library creation used 5' RACE. The run used an Illumina HiSeq 2500. TCRdb itself trimmed the public reads at Q25 with fastp, ran MiXCR and retained productive beta chains. Duplicate CDR3 protein sequences are folded into a single record with the most common DNA and genes. Across this sample there are about 39,000 distinct CDR3 sequences, with approximately 7% seen only once. 5.7% of the sample comes from the top ten. Sequencing was performed on CD4+ T cells from blood. The source is a man in his forties or fifties in good health.

This clonotype was observed at least ten times. The chain employs TRBV6-1 and TRBJ2-7, with 7 positions matching TRBD1. The CDR3 contains 14 residues. Trimming cost V 6 bases and J 7 bases; bases outside gene matches: 12. Germline lookup yields CDR1 MNHNS and CDR2 SASEGT. In DNA form, the CDR3 reads TGTGCCAGCAGATCGCTGAGACAGGGTCTAGAGCAGTACTTC. Amino acid sequence: CASRSLRQGLEQYF.

This clonotype occurred many times. The V gene is TRBV7-2, the J gene TRBJ1-6, with 9 bases lining up with TRBD1. CDR3 length: 15 residues. Germline V gives CDR1 SGHTA, CDR2 FQGNSA. V was clipped by 5 bases and J by 9 bases; unmatched bases: 8. As DNA, the CDR3 is TGTGCCAGCAGCACCCGGACAGGGGTTGGTTCACCCCTCCACTTT. It specifies CASSTRTGVGSPLHF.

This clonotype was counted many times. This chain connects TRBV4-1 to TRBJ2-3; D may be TRBD1 (6 bases). Trimming stripped 4 bases from V and 5 bases from J, with 13 bases between. This CDR3 has 14 residues. Germline CDR1 MGHRA, CDR2 YSYEKL. The CDR3 spells CASSLVTGIDTQYF. The DNA for the CDR3 is TGCGCCAGCAGCCTTGTAACAGGGATAGATACGCAGTATTTT.

This clonotype was counted many times. The rearrangement uses TRBV6-5 and TRBJ2-3; 11 bases match TRBD2. The CDR3 totals 15 residues. CDR1 is MNHEY, CDR2 SVGAGI, per germline. Trimming took 5 bases from V and 3 from J; bases not matched to a gene: 4. CDR3 protein: CASSMGLAETDTQYF. The CDR3, as DNA: TGTGCCAGCAGTATGGGACTAGCGGAGACAGATACGCAGTATTTT.

This clonotype was detected many times. V is TRBV29-1 and J is TRBJ2-3; D call uncertain. Germline V gene data show CDR1 as SQVTM and CDR2 as ANQGSEA. The CDR3 loop spans 12 amino acids. Trimming took off 5 bases at V and 0 bases at J, with 6 bases between the two ends. CDR3 region: CSVIGSTDTQYF. The DNA for the CDR3 is TGCAGCGTTATTGGGAGCACAGATACGCAGTATTTT.

This clonotype was counted many times. The J gene is TRBJ1-5, the V gene TRBV28, with 10 positions matching TRBD1. Germline assignment: CDR1 MDHEN and CDR2 SYDVKM. The CDR3 sequence is 18 residues long. V lost 3 bases, J lost 2 bases, and 10 bases stayed unmatched. CDR3 DNA sequence: TGTGCCAGCAGTTTTCCCCGACAGGGGGCCTGGGGCAATCAGCCCCAGCATTTT. It codes for CASSFPRQGAWGNQPQHF.

Many counts were recorded for this clonotype. V and J are TRBV29-1 and TRBJ2-5, with 8 nucleotides matching TRBD1. This CDR3 is 14 amino acids long. V was pared by 7 bases and J by 4 bases, with 11 bases of the junction left unmatched. The germline CDR1 and CDR2 sequences are SQVTM and ANQGSEA. The DNA for the CDR3 is TGCAGCGCTGGGGGGCAGGGGGCAGGAGAGACCCAGTACTTC. Residues: CSAGGQGAGETQYF.

This clonotype appeared a few times. The chain uses TRBV20-1 and TRBJ2-7, with TRBD2 matching over 10 bases. This CDR3 is built from 15 residues. V shed 6 bases and J 0 bases; nucleotides not matched to a gene: 8. Per the germline V gene, CDR1 is DFQATT and CDR2 is SNEGSKA (reference sequence). In DNA form, the CDR3 reads TGCAGTGCCCACGGTACTAGCGGGATCTCCTACGAGCAGTACTTC. Translation: CSAHGTSGISYEQYF.

This clonotype was counted many times. The chain recombines TRBV9 with TRBJ2-1; 8 bases line up with TRBD2. Germline V CDR1 and CDR2: SGDLS, YYNGEE. Losses at the gene ends were 0 bases for V and 0 bases for J; bases not matched to a gene: 11. CDR3 length: 19 residues. CDR3 sequence: CASSVEEGRAGDSYNEQFF. DNA for the CDR3: TGTGCCAGCAGCGTAGAGGAGGGGAGAGCGGGAGACTCCTACAATGAGCAGTTCTTC.

This clonotype was recorded at least ten times. This chain links TRBV12-3 or TRBV12-4 with TRBJ2-1; D is uncertain. CDR3 length equals 13 residues. The V and J ends lost 3 bases and 6 bases respectively, with 9 bases between them. The CDR3 DNA reads TGTGCCAGCAGTTTGTGGGCTAGCAATGAGCAGTTCTTC. Its translation: CASSLWASNEQFF.

This clonotype was counted between two and nine times. This chain links TRBV19 with TRBJ1-3, with D hard to call. The CDR3 sequence is 14 residues long. The V end was cut by 6 bases, the J end by 0 bases, with 9 bases between. Germline CDR1 reads LNHDA; CDR2 reads SQIVND (reference sequence). The CDR3 loop reads CASSRGVSGNTIYF. Here the CDR3 DNA reads TGTGCCAGTAGCCGCGGAGTCTCTGGAAACACCATATATTTT.

This clonotype was detected ten times or more. V is TRBV11-2 and J is TRBJ2-2; D perhaps matches TRBD2 (5 bases). CDR1 SGHAT and CDR2 FQNNGV come from the germline V gene. Trimming cost V 1 base and J 3 bases, with 15 bases left between them. The CDR3 sequence is 17 residues long. CDR3: CASSLGLGIWDTGELFF. The CDR3 DNA reads TGTGCCAGCAGCTTAGGGCTCGGGATATGGGACACCGGGGAGCTGTTTTTT.

This clonotype has at least ten counts. V usage is TRBV28 and J usage is TRBJ2-7; 7 bases map to TRBD1. The CDR3 sequence is 15 residues long. The germline V gene encodes CDR1 MDHEN and CDR2 SYDVKM. The trim removed 5 bases at V and 3 bases at J, leaving 10 bases unmatched. In DNA, the CDR3 is TGTGCCAGCAGTGGGATACAGGGGTTTGACTACGAGCAGTACTTC. It translates to CASSGIQGFDYEQYF.

In this sample, this clonotype turned up many times. Possible read error: a much larger clone is one base away. This chain links TRBV5-1 with TRBJ2-2, with D hard to call. V lost 1 base to trimming and J lost 11 bases, with 15 bases between them. The CDR3 runs 14 residues. CDR1 is SGHRS and CDR2 is YFSETQ in the germline V gene. The CDR3 is CASSLSPGNNELFF. Written as DNA, the CDR3 is TGCGCCAGCAGCTTGTCGCCCGGCAATAATGAGCTGTTTTTT.

This clonotype has a count of ten or more. The CDR3 reads CASSLSQTNEQFF. The CDR3, as DNA: TGTGCCAGCAGCTTAAGCCAGACCAATGAGCAGTTCTTC. The rearrangement joins TRBV7-2 to TRBJ2-1; D gene uncertain. Looked up from germline, CDR1 is SGHTA and CDR2 is FQGNSA. The V gene lost 2 bases and the J gene lost 6 bases, with 8 bases spanning the gap. The CDR3 is 13 amino acids. The full variable domain, with the rest looked up from reference TRBV7-2 and TRBJ2-1, is GAGVSQSPSNKVTEKGKDVELRCDPISGHTALYWYRQSLGQGLEFLIYFQGNSAPDKSGLPSDRFSAERTGGSVSTLTIQRTQQEDSAVYLCASSLSQTNEQFFGPGTRLTVL.

The sample holds many counts of this clonotype. The chain is built from TRBV6-2 or TRBV6-3 and TRBJ2-7; possibly TRBD1 for D (6 bases). Trimming took 2 bases from V and 0 from J, leaving 11 bases between them. This CDR3 comprises 15 residues. Looked up from germline, CDR1 is MNHEY and CDR2 is SVGEGT. The CDR3 protein is CASSYARQVSYEQYF. The CDR3 DNA is TGTGCCAGCAGTTACGCCAGACAGGTCTCCTACGAGCAGTACTTC.

This clonotype showed up many times. The chain recombines TRBV20-1 with TRBJ2-7; D gene uncertain. The CDR3 runs to 15 residues. Trimming took 0 bases from V and 3 from J, leaving 15 bases between them. In germline, CDR1 is DFQATT, CDR2 SNEGSKA (reference sequence). CDR3 DNA sequence: TGCAGTGCTAGAGATTTCGACACTCCGAACTACGAGCAGTACTTC. Protein product: CSARDFDTPNYEQYF.

Many counts were recorded for this clonotype. The chain has TRBV7-2 and TRBJ2-1, with 9 bases fitting TRBD1. Germline V lookup: CDR1 SGHTA, CDR2 FQGNSA. V shed 5 bases, J shed 4 bases, and the junction held 6 bases outside the gene matches. This CDR3 has 15 residues. Written as DNA, the CDR3 is TGTGCCAGCAGCCTTCGGGACAGGGCTTACAATGAGCAGTTCTTC. Translation: CASSLRDRAYNEQFF.

This clonotype was picked up many times. J is TRBJ1-1 and V is TRBV11-2; weak D call: TRBD1 (6 bases). The V gene's germline CDR1 is SGHAT and CDR2 FQNNGV. The CDR3 sequence is 13 residues long. With 4 bases removed from V and 5 bases from J, the gap between germline ends came to 11 bases. The CDR3 coding sequence is TGTGCCAGCAGCTCACAGGGATGGACTGAAGCTTTCTTT. This translates into CASSSQGWTEAFF.

This clonotype was counted at least ten times. V gene TRBV12-3 or TRBV12-4 combines with J gene TRBJ1-1; D may be TRBD1 (6 bases). The CDR3 runs to 14 residues. The V gene lost 2 bases and the J gene lost 5 bases, with 12 bases spanning the gap. The CDR3 bases are TGTGCCAGCAGTTTAATGTCAGGGGATACTGAAGCTTTCTTT. Encoded protein: CASSLMSGDTEAFF.